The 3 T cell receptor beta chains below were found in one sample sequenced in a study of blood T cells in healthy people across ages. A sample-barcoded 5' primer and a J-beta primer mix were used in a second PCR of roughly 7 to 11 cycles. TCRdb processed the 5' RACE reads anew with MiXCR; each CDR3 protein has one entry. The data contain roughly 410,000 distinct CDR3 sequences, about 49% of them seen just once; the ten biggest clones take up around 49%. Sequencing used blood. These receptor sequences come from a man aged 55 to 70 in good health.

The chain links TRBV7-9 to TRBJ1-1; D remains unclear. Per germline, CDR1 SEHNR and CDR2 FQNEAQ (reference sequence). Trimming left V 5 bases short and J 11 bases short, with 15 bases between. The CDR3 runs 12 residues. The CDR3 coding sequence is TGTGCCAGCAGCCCCAACGGGCAAAGGGCTTTCTTT. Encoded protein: CASSPNGQRAFF. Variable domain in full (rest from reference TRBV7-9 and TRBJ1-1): DTGVSQNPRHKITKRGQNVTFRCDPISEHNRLYWYRQTLGQGPEFLTYFQNEAQLEKSRLLSDRFSAERPKGSFSTLEIQRTEQGDSAMYLCASSPNGQRAFFGQGTRLTVV.

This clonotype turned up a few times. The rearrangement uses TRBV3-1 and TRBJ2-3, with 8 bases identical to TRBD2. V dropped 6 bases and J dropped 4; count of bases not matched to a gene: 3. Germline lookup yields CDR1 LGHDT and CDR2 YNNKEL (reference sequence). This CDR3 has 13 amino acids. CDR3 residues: CASSRGGPDTQYF. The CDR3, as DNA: TGTGCCAGCAGTCGGGGGGGACCAGATACGCAGTATTTT.

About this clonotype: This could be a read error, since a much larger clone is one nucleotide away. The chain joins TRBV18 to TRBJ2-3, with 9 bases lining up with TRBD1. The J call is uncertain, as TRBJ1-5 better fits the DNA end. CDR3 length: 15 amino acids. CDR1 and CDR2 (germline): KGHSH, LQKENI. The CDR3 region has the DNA TGTGCCAGCTCACCGAGAACAGGGGGCACAGATACGCAGCATTTT. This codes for CASSPRTGGTDTQHF.